This TCR beta chain is from a study of Graves' ophthalmopathy and Graves' hyperthyroidism. With respect to this clonotype: This could be a read error, since a much larger clone is one nucleotide away.

Amplification from RNA transcripts yielded the TCR beta CDR3 regions. RT-PCR with HTBI primers came first, then second-round multiplex PCR. TCRdb independently ran MiXCR on the multiplex PCR reads; one entry per CDR3 protein. In the table there are approximately 700,000 distinct CDR3 sequences, roughly 41% of which are singletons. The CDR3 runs 16 residues. The germline V gene encodes CDR1 SGHTS and CDR2 YDEGEE. Source material: peripheral blood. This TCR came from an adult man with Graves' ophthalmopathy. This chain connects TRBV5-8 to TRBJ1-4; TRBD1 agrees at 8 bases. CDR3 DNA: TGCGCCAGCAACTTGTCTCCAGGGGGCGCAGGAGAAAAACTGTTTTTT. As protein: CASNLSPGGAGEKLFF. Using reference TRBV5-8 and TRBJ1-4 for the parts outside the CDR3, the full variable domain is EAGVTQSPTHLIKTRGQQATLRCSPISGHTSVYWYQQALGLGLQFLLWYDEGEERNRGNFPPRFSGRQFPNYSSELNVNALELEDSALYLCASNLSPGGAGEKLFFGSGTQLSVL.